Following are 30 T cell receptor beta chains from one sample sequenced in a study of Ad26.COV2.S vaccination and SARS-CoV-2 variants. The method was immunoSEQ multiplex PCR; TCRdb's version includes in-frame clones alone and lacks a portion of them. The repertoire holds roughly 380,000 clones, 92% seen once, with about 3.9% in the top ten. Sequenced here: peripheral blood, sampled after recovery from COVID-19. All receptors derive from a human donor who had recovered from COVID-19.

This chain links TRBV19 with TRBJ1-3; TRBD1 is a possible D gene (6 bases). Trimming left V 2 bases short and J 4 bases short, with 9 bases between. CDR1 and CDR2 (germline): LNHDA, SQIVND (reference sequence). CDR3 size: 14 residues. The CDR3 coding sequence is TGTGCCAGTAGTATACAGGGGTTCGGAAACACCATATATTTT. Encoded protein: CASSIQGFGNTIYF.

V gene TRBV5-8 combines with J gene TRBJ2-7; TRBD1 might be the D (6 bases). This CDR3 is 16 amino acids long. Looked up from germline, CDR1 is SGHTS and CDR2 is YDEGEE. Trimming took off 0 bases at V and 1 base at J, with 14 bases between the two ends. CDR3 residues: CASSLAAWGPSYEQYF. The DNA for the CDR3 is TGTGCCAGCAGCTTGGCCGCGTGGGGGCCATCCTACGAGCAGTACTTC.

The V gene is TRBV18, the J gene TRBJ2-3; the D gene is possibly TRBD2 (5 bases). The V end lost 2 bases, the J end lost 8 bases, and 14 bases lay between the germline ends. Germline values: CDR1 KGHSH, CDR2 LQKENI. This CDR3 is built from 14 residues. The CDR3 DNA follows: TGTGCCAGCTCACCAAGGAGAGAGGAGGCTACGCAGTATTTT. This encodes CASSPRREEATQYF.

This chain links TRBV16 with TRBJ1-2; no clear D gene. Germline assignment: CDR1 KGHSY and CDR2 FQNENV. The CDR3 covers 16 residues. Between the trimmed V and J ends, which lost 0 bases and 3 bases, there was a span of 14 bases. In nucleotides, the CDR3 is TGTGCCAGCAGCCAATCGGTAAGGCGGTCGGACTATGGCTACACCTTC. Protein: CASSQSVRRSDYGYTF.

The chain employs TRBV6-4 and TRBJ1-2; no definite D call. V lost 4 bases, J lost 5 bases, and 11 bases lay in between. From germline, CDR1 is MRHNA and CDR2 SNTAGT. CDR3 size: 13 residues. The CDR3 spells CASSAETGYGYTF. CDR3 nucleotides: TGTGCCAGCAGTGCCGAGACTGGGTATGGCTACACCTTC.

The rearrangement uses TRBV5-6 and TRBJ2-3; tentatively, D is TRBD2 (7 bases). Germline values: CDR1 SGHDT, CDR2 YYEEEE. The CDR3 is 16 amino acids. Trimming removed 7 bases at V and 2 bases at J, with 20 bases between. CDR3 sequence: CASQRSGGANTDTQYF. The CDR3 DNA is TGTGCCAGCCAGCGGTCGGGGGGCGCGAACACAGATACGCAGTATTTT.

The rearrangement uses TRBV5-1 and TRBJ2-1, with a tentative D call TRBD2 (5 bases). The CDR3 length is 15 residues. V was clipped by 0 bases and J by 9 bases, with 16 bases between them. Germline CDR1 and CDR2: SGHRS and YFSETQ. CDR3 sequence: CASSLAGQARGEQFF. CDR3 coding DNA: TGCGCCAGCAGCTTGGCCGGGCAGGCCCGGGGTGAGCAGTTCTTC.

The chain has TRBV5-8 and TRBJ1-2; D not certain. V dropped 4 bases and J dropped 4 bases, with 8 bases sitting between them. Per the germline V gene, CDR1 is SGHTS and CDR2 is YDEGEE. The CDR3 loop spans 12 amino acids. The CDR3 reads CASSLGPYGYTF. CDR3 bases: TGTGCCAGCAGCCTCGGTCCCTATGGCTACACCTTC.

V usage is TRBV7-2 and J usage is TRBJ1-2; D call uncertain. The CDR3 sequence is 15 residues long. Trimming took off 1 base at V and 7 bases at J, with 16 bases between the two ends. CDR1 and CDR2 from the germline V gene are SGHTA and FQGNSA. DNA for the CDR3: TGTGCCAGCAGCTTAGGACCCCCAGACGCGCGTGGCTACACCTTC. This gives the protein CASSLGPPDARGYTF.

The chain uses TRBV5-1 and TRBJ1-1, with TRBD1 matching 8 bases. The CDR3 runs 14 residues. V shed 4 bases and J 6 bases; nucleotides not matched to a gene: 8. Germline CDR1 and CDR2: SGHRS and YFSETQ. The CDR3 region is CASSHIPGGPEAFF. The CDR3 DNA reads TGCGCCAGCAGCCATATACCAGGGGGCCCTGAAGCTTTCTTT.

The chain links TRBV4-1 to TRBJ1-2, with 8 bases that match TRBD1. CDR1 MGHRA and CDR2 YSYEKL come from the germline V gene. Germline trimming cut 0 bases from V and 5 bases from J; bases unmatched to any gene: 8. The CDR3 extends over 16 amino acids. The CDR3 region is CASSQDQSGGAYGYTF. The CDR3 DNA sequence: TGCGCCAGCAGCCAAGATCAGTCAGGGGGCGCATATGGCTACACCTTC.

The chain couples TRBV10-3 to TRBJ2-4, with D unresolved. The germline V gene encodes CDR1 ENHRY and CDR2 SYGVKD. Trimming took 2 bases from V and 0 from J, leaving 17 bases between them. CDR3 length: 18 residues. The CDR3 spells CAISEASVRPVAKNIQYF. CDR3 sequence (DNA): TGTGCCATCAGTGAGGCCAGTGTCAGGCCCGTAGCCAAAAACATTCAGTACTTC.

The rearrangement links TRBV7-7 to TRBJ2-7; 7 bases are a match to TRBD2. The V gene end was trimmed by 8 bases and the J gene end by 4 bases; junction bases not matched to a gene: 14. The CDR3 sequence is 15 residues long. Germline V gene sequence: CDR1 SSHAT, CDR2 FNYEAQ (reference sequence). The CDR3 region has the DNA TGTGCCAGCCTCAAAAACGGGGGGTTCGGATACGAGCAGTACTTC. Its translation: CASLKNGGFGYEQYF.

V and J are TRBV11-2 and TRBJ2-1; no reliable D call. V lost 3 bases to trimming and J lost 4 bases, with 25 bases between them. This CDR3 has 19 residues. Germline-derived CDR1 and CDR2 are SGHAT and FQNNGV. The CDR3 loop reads CASSFRGSPGVERYNEQFF. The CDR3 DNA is TGTGCCAGCAGCTTTCGTGGGTCCCCGGGTGTTGAACGATACAATGAGCAGTTCTTC.

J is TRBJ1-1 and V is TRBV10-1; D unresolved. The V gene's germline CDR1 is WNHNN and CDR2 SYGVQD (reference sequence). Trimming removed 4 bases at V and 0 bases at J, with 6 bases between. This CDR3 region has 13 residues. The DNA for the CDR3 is TGCGCCAGCAGTGTAACAGTGAACACTGAAGCTTTCTTT. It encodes CASSVTVNTEAFF.

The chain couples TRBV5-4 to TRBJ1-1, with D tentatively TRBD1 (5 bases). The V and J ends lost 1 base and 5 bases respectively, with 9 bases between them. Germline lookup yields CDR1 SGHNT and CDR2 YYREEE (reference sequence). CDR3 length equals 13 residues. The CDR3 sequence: CASSLRGVTEAFF. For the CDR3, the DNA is TGTGCCAGCAGCTTGAGGGGTGTTACTGAAGCTTTCTTT.

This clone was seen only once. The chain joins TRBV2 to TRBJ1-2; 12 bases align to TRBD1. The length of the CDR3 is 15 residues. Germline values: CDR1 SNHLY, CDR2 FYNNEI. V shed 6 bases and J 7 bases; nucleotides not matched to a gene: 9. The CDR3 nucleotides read TGTGCCAGCAGGTGGGGACAGGGGGCGCGAAGTGGCTACACCTTC. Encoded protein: CASRWGQGARSGYTF. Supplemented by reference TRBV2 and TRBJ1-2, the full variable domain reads EPEVTQTPSHQVTQMGQEVILRCVPISNHLYFYWYRQILGQKVEFLVSFYNNEISEKSEIFDDQFSVERPDGSNFTLKIRSTKLEDSAMYFCASRWGQGARSGYTFGSGTRLTVV.

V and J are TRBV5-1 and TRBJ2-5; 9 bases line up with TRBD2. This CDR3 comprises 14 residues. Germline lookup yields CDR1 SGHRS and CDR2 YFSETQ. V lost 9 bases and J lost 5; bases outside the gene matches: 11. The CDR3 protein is CATTHGGGDETQYF. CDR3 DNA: TGCGCCACCACGCATGGCGGGGGGGATGAGACCCAGTACTTC.

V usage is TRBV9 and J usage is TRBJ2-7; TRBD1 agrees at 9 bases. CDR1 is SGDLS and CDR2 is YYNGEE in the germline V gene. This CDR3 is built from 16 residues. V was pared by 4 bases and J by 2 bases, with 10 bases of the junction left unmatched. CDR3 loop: CASSPRDRGLTYEQYF. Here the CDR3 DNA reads TGTGCCAGCAGCCCTCGCGACAGGGGGTTAACCTACGAGCAGTACTTC.

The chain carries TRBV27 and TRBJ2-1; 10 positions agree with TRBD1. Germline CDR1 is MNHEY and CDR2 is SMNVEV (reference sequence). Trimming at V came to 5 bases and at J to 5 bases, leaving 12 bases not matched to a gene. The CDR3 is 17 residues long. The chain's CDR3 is CASSPPIDRGRHNEQFF. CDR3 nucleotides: TGTGCCAGCAGTCCCCCCATTGACAGGGGGCGCCACAATGAGCAGTTCTTC.

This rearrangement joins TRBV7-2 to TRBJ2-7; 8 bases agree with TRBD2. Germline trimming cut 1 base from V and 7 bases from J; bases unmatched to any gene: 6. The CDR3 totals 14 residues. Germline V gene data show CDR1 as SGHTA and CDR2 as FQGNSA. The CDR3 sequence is CASSLEISGVEQYF. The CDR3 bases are TGTGCCAGCAGCTTAGAAATTAGCGGGGTAGAGCAGTACTTC.

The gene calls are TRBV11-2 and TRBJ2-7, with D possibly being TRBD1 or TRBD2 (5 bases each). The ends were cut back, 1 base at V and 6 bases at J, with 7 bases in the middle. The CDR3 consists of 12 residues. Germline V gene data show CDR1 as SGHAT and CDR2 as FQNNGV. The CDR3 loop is CASSLAGPEQYF. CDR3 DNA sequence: TGTGCCAGCAGCTTAGCGGGGCCCGAGCAGTACTTC.

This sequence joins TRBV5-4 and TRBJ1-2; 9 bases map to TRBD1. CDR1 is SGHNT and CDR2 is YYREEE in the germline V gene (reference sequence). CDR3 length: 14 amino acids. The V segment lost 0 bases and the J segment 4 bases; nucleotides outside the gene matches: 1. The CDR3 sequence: CASSLGGQGYGYTF. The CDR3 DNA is TGTGCCAGCAGCTTGGGGGGACAGGGCTATGGCTACACCTTC. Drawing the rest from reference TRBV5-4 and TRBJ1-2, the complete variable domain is ETGVTQSPTHLIKTRGQQVTLRCSSQSGHNTVSWYQQALGQGPQFIFQYYREEENGRGNFPPRFSGLQFPNYSSELNVNALELDDSALYLCASSLGGQGYGYTFGSGTRLTVV.

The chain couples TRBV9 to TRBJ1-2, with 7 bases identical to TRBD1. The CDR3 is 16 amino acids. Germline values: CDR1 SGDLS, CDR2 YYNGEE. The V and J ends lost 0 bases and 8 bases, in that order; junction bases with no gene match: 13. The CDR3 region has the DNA TGTGCCAGCAGCGTAGATCCCCAAGGACAGGCCAGGGGCTACACCTTC. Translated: CASSVDPQGQARGYTF. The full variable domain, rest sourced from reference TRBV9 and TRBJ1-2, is DSGVTQTPKHLITATGQRVTLRCSPRSGDLSVYWYQQSLDQGLQFLIQYYNGEERAKGNILERFSAQQFPDLHSELNLSSLELGDSALYFCASSVDPQGQARGYTFGSGTRLTVV.

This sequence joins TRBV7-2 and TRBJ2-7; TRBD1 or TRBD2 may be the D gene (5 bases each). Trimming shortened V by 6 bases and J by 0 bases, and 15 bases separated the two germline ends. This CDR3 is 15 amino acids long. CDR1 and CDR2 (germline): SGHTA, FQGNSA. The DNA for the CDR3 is TGTGCCAGCAGTTCGGCCGGGACGGCCTCCTACGAGCAGTACTTC. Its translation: CASSSAGTASYEQYF.

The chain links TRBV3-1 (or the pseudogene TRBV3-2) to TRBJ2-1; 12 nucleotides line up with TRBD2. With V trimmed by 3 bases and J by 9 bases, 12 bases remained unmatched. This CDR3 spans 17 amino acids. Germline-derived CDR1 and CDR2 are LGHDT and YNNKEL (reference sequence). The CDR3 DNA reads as TGTGCCAGCAGCCACCTAGCGGGGGGGCTCGTTTGGGCTGAGCAGTTCTTC. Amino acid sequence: CASSHLAGGLVWAEQFF.

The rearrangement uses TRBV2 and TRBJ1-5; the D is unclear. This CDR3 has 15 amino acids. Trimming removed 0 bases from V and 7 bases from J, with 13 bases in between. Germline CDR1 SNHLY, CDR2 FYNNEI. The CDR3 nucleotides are TGTGCCAGCAGTGAAGCGCTCGCTTACGGGCAGCCCCAGCATTTT. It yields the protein CASSEALAYGQPQHF.

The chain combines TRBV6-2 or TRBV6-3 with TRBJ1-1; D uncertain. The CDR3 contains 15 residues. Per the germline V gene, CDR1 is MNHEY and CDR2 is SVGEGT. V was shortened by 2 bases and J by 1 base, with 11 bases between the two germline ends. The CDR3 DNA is TGTGCCAGCAGTTACAAGAGTGCAGGGAACACTGAAGCTTTCTTT. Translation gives CASSYKSAGNTEAFF.

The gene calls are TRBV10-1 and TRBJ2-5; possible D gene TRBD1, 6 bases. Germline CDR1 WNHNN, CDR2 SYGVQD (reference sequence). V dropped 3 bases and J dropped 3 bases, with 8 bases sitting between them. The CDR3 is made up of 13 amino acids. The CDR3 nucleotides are TGCGCCAGCAGTGACAACAGGGAAGAGACCCAGTACTTC. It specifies CASSDNREETQYF.

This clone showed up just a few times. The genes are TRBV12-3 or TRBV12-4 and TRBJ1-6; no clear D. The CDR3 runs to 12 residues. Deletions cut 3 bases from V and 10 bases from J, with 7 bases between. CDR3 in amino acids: CASSFDYSPLHF. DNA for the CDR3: TGTGCCAGCAGTTTCGATTACTCACCCCTCCACTTT.